These T cell receptor beta chains were read from a single sample in a study of T cells in Graves' hyperthyroidism and ophthalmopathy. TCRdb processed the multiplex PCR reads anew with MiXCR; each CDR3 protein has one entry. This sample yields about 640,000 distinct CDR3 sequences, of which more than 20% are seen a single time; 34% belongs to the top ten. The sample comprised blood. These receptor sequences come from a man aged 25-40 years with Graves' ophthalmopathy. Both conserved end residues are part of each CDR3. The size field is filled for only some rows; it gives once, few, many or a size class.

cdr3_length	v_call	j_call	clone_size	cdr3_aa
15	TRBV20-1	TRBJ1-5	many	CSARRGFDPREPQHF
16	TRBV7-9	TRBJ2-1	few	CASSPPSGRADNEQFF
14	TRBV7-9	TRBJ2-7	many	CASSGLPTSYEQYF
13	TRBV28	TRBJ2-2	-	CASSFRVVGELFF
14	TRBV13	TRBJ2-7	-	CASSLGTETSLQYF
15	TRBV24-1	TRBJ2-7	-	CATSDPGTGAYEQYF
11	TRBV6-9	TRBJ2-7	-	CASSDSGEQYF
14	TRBV20-1	TRBJ1-1	-	CSAPDRGTGTEAFF
15	TRBV7-2	TRBJ2-1	once	CASSFTGGSYNEQFF
13	TRBV29-1	TRBJ2-1	few	CSVARTSRVEQFF
17	TRBV7-9	TRBJ2-1	-	CASSPPTSGGSYNEQFF
15	TRBV12-3/TRBV12-4	TRBJ2-1	few	CASRSPRDRANEQFF
16	TRBV24-1	TRBJ1-2	many	CATSDGGTSTNYGYTF
13	TRBV19	TRBJ2-3	-	CASSPLGGRWQYF
15	TRBV7-2	TRBJ2-3	-	CASSLTRARTDTQYF
15	TRBV13	TRBJ1-3	few	CASSQGLSPGNTIYF
14	TRBV5-6	TRBJ2-7	-	CASSLTTGIYEQYF
12	TRBV10-3	TRBJ2-7	-	CAISTGNYEQYF
15	TRBV12-3/TRBV12-4	TRBJ2-5	-	CASSWFGRGRETQYF
14	TRBV13	TRBJ2-5	few	CASLRAYIQETQYF
14	TRBV7-9	TRBJ1-1	few	CASSLEAINTEAFF
15	TRBV19	TRBJ1-5	-	CASSIGISSNQPQHF
15	TRBV28	TRBJ2-6	few	CASTAGSSGANVLTF
17	TRBV7-2	TRBJ2-7	many	CASSSPRWGAVGYEQYF
15	TRBV5-5	TRBJ2-7	many	CASSPDRVYTYEQYF
12	TRBV29-1	TRBJ2-5	few	CSVSGTTETQYF
14	TRBV12-3/TRBV12-4	TRBJ2-7	many	CASSSGGSSYEQYF
16	TRBV20-1	TRBJ2-2	few	CSARRPGTSNTGELFF
16	TRBV5-1	TRBJ2-1	-	CASSFSSGAPYNEQFF
15	TRBV11-2	TRBJ1-1	many	CASSLTGTGDTEAFF
15	TRBV28	TRBJ1-3	many	CASSLRGNAGNTIYF
12	TRBV6-2/TRBV6-3	TRBJ2-3	-	CASRDTVGTQYF
11	TRBV27	TRBJ2-7	-	CATARGYEQYF
16	TRBV27	TRBJ1-2	many	CASSPRLLDRGDGYTF
12	TRBV28	TRBJ1-6	many	CASGEQVVALHF
15	TRBV27	TRBJ2-1	few	CASSSPRENHNEQFF
17	TRBV28	TRBJ2-2	many	CASSLRRTSGNTGELFF
13	TRBV7-2	TRBJ1-6	many	CASSQTDRPTLHF
14	TRBV3-1	TRBJ2-1	few	CASSQDRLQNEQFF
15	TRBV9	TRBJ2-2	-	CASSQEDLNTGELFF
21	TRBV11-2	TRBJ2-7	many	CASSSPGGAPSVPKALYEQYF
14	TRBV28	TRBJ2-7	many	CASSFRDRSYEQYF
15	TRBV6-1	TRBJ2-3	few	CASVGIAGVPDTQYF
17	TRBV11-2	TRBJ1-2	many	CASSTPWLDRASLGYTF
16	TRBV2	TRBJ2-1	many	CASSGTSGKMDNEQFF
17	TRBV4-1	TRBJ2-2	-	CASSQALAGGGIGELFF
15	TRBV7-3	TRBJ2-1	-	CASSPGRTYYNEQFF
16	TRBV20-1	TRBJ2-1	few	CSARDWTTSSYNEQFF
21	TRBV28	TRBJ2-3	many	CASSRTGLVTSGSTSTDTQYF
14	TRBV7-9	TRBJ2-1	many	CASSRGQDRNEQFF
16	TRBV28	TRBJ2-5	-	CASSARLAGAQETQYF
17	TRBV7-8	TRBJ2-5	few	CASSPGVGSENQETQYF
16	TRBV4-1	TRBJ2-5	-	CASSLSPPPNQETQYF
13	TRBV18	TRBJ2-3	many	CASSAPSTDTQYF
13	TRBV15	TRBJ1-1	few	CATSSRDSTEAFF
10	TRBV28	TRBJ1-1	few	CASRRTDAFF
13	TRBV28	TRBJ2-3	few	CASSYKTTAGQYF